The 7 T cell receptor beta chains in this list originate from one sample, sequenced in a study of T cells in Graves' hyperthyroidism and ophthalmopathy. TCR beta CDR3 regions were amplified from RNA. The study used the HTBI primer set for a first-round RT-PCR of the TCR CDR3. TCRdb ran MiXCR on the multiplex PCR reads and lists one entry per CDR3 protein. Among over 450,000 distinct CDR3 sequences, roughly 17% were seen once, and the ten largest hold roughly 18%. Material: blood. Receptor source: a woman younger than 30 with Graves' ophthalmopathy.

The CDR3 spells CASSPGQGFPYEQYF. The CDR3 nucleotides read TGCGCCAGCAGCCCTGGACAGGGATTCCCCTACGAGCAGTACTTC. The chain employs TRBV4-1 and TRBJ2-7; 8 nucleotides match TRBD1. Unmatched junction bases numbered 7, after V lost 4 bases and J lost 2 bases. This CDR3 has 15 residues. Germline V gene data show CDR1 as MGHRA and CDR2 as YSYEKL.

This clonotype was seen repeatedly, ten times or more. The CDR3, as DNA: TGTGCCAGCAGTTTTAGGGGGTACATGAACACTGAAGCTTTCTTT. Its protein is CASSFRGYMNTEAFF. This rearrangement joins TRBV28 to TRBJ1-1, with D possibly matching TRBD1 (6 bases). Germline-derived CDR1 and CDR2 are MDHEN and SYDVKM. Trimming took 3 bases from V and 0 from J, leaving 11 bases between them. The CDR3 has 15 residues. Together with reference TRBV28 and TRBJ1-1, the CDR3 gives the full variable domain: DVKVTQSSRYLVKRTGEKVFLECVQDMDHENMFWYRQDPGLGLRLIYFSYDVKMKEKGDIPEGYSVSREKKERFSLILESASTNQTSMYLCASSFRGYMNTEAFFGQGTRLTVV.

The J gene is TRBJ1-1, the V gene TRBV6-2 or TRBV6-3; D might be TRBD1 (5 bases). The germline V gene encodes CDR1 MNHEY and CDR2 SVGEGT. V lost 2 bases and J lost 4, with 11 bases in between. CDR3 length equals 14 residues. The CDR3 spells CASSYGGKLTEAFF. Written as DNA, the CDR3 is TGTGCCAGCAGTTACGGGGGTAAACTCACTGAAGCTTTCTTT.

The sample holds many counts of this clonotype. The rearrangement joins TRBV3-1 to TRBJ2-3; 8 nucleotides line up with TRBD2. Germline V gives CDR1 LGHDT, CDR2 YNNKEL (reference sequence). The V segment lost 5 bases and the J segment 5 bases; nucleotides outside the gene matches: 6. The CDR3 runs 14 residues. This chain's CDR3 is CASSFGGAKDTQYF. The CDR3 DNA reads TGTGCCAGCAGCTTCGGGGGGGCCAAAGATACGCAGTATTTT.

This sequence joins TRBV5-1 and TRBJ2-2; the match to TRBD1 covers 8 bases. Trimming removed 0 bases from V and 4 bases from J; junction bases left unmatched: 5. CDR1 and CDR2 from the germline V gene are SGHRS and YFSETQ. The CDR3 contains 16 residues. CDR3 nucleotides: TGCGCCAGCAGCTTGGACGACAGGGGAGGCACCGGGGAGCTGTTTTTT. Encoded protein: CASSLDDRGGTGELFF.

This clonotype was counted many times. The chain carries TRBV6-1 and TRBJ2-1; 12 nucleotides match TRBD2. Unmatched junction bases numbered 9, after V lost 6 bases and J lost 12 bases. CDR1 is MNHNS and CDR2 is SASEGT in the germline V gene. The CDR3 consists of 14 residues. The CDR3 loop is CASRPLAGGPVQFF. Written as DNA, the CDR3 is TGTGCCAGCAGACCCCTAGCGGGAGGGCCGGTGCAGTTCTTC.

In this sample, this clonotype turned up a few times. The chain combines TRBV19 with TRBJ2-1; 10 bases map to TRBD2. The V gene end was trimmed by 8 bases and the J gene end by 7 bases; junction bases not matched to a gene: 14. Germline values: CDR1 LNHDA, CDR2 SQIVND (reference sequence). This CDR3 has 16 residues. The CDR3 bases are TGTGCCAGTCGGCCGGGACTAGCGCCTGCTGGGAATGAGCAGTTCTTC. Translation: CASRPGLAPAGNEQFF.